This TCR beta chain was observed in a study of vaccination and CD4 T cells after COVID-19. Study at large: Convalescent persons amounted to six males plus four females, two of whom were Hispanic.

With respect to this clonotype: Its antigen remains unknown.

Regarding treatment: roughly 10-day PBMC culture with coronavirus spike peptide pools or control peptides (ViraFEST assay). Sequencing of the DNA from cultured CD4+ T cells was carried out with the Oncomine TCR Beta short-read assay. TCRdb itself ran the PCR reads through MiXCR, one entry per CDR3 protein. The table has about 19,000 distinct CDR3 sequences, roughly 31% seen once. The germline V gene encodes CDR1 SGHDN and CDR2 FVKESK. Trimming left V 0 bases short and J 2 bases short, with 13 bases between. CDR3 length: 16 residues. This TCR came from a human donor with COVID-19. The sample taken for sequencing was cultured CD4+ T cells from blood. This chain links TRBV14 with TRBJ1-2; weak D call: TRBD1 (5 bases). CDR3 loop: CASSQEGAHQNYGYTF. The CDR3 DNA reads TGTGCCAGCAGCCAAGAAGGGGCACACCAAAACTATGGCTACACCTTC.